The 13 T cell receptor beta chains in this list originate from one sample, sequenced in a study of cytomegalovirus exposure and HLA in healthy donors. PCR primers comprised 60 Vbeta and 13 Jbeta primers. Here immunoSEQ multiplex PCR was the method, and the copy in TCRdb shows in-frame clones only, minus some. The sample includes 85,000 to 90,000 clones, roughly 80% of them seen just once. The sample was PBMCs. These receptor sequences come from a man aged 30-40 years in good health and CMV-seropositive.

The V gene is TRBV7-3, the J gene TRBJ1-1, with 9 bases lining up with TRBD1. Germline V CDR1 and CDR2: SGHTA, FQGTGA. The trim removed 4 bases at V and 5 bases at J, leaving 5 bases unmatched. CDR3 length: 14 amino acids. CDR3 sequence reads: CASSSGQGRTEAFF. CDR3 bases: TGTGCCAGCAGCTCCGGACAGGGGCGGACTGAAGCTTTCTTT.

The chain couples TRBV5-5 to TRBJ2-2; TRBD1 might be the D (6 bases). CDR3 length equals 14 residues. Germline CDR1 SGHKS, CDR2 YYEKEE (reference sequence). V was trimmed by 4 bases and J by 1 base, leaving 8 bases between them. CDR3 nucleotide sequence: TGTGCCAGCAGCCTGGGACAGAACACCGGGGAGCTGTTTTTT. Translated: CASSLGQNTGELFF.

This chain connects TRBV19 to TRBJ2-5; TRBD2 aligns across 7 bases. The V segment lost 4 bases and the J segment 5 bases; nucleotides outside the gene matches: 16. CDR1 and CDR2 (germline): LNHDA, SQIVND (reference sequence). The CDR3 loop spans 17 amino acids. This chain's CDR3 is CASSNPEPGGLWETQYF. The DNA for the CDR3 is TGTGCCAGTAGTAACCCTGAACCGGGGGGTCTGTGGGAGACCCAGTACTTC.

The chain recombines TRBV4-1 with TRBJ2-3; 13 positions agree with TRBD2. Germline loops: CDR1 MGHRA, CDR2 YSYEKL. The CDR3 loop spans 17 amino acids. J lost 3 bases, V lost 4 bases, and 7 bases had no gene match. CDR3 nucleotide sequence: TGCGCCAGCAGCCCCAAGAGGACTAGCGGGGGAACAGATACGCAGTATTTT. It translates to CASSPKRTSGGTDTQYF.

V and J are TRBV4-2 and TRBJ2-3; 9 bases map to TRBD2. Germline CDR1 reads LGHNA; CDR2 reads YNFKEQ. V shed 3 bases, J shed 2 bases, and the junction held 3 bases outside the gene matches. CDR3 length equals 15 residues. The CDR3 is CASSQGTSPTDTQYF. The CDR3 nucleotides are TGTGCCAGCAGCCAGGGGACTAGCCCCACAGATACGCAGTATTTT.

The chain employs TRBV27 and TRBJ1-5, with a possible D match to TRBD1 (5 bases). The V and J ends lost 3 bases and 9 bases respectively, with 15 bases between them. Germline-derived CDR1 and CDR2 are MNHEY and SMNVEV (reference sequence). The CDR3 consists of 14 residues. DNA of the CDR3: TGTGCCAGCAGTTTGGTGCAGGGCATACTGCCCCAGCATTTT. Translating it yields CASSLVQGILPQHF.

The chain is built from TRBV13 and TRBJ1-1; a possible D gene is TRBD1 (6 bases). Germline V gene data show CDR1 as PRHDT and CDR2 as FYEKMQ (reference sequence). This CDR3 comprises 17 residues. Trimming left V 6 bases short and J 4 bases short, with 24 bases between. As DNA, the CDR3 is TGTGCCAGCAGGTCATACACAGGGTTTCGATTGGGCACTGAAGCTTTCTTT. Translated, it gives CASRSYTGFRLGTEAFF.

DNA for the CDR3: TGTGCCAGCCTGGGGGCGGGGGGGAGGACCGGGGAGCTGTTTTTT. Translation gives CASLGAGGRTGELFF. The J gene is TRBJ2-2, the V gene TRBV7-2, with 9 bases aligning to TRBD2. The length of the CDR3 is 15 residues. Trimming at V came to 8 bases and at J to 5 bases, leaving 9 bases not matched to a gene. CDR1 is SGHTA, CDR2 FQGNSA, per germline.

This clone was detected only a few times. This chain uses TRBV28 with TRBJ1-3; TRBD1 is a possible D gene (6 bases). The CDR3 is 15 amino acids. Germline V gene lookup returns CDR1 MDHEN and CDR2 SYDVKM. The ends were cut back, 5 bases at V and 0 bases at J, with 11 bases in the middle. DNA of the CDR3: TGTGCCAGCAGTCTCACAGGGTTCTCTGGAAACACCATATATTTT. This translates into CASSLTGFSGNTIYF.

V gene TRBV27 combines with J gene TRBJ1-2; TRBD1 aligns across 10 bases. CDR1 is MNHEY and CDR2 is SMNVEV in the germline V gene (reference sequence). CDR3 length equals 16 residues. The junction had 11 bases not matched to a gene; V was cut back by 6 bases and J by 4 bases. Here the CDR3 reads CASSPDRGDRLYGYTF. In nucleotides, the CDR3 is TGTGCCAGCAGCCCGGACAGGGGGGATAGACTCTATGGCTACACCTTC.

The table lists this clone with a count of one. The rearrangement joins TRBV6-4 to TRBJ2-3, with 9 bases matching TRBD2. The CDR3 has 17 residues. V shed 6 bases, J shed 5 bases, and the junction held 15 bases outside the gene matches. CDR1 is MRHNA and CDR2 is SNTAGT in the germline V gene. The CDR3 DNA reads as TGTGCCAGCAGAATCGAGAGCGGGGGGTTCCACAGAGATACGCAGTATTTT. As protein: CASRIESGGFHRDTQYF.

The chain joins TRBV19 to TRBJ2-7; 10 bases line up with TRBD1. Germline CDR1 reads LNHDA; CDR2 reads SQIVND (reference sequence). The CDR3 runs 17 residues. J gave up 4 bases and V 5 bases, and 14 bases lay outside the gene matches. CDR3: CASSDPTGTGALYEQYF. In nucleotides, the CDR3 is TGTGCCAGTAGTGACCCGACCGGGACAGGGGCCTTATACGAGCAGTACTTC.

V and J are TRBV29-1 and TRBJ2-7, with D perhaps TRBD2 (6 bases). Germline V gene lookup returns CDR1 SQVTM and CDR2 ANQGSEA. CDR3 length: 11 amino acids. The CDR3 sequence is CSGGDRGEQYF. For the CDR3, the DNA is TGCAGTGGAGGGGATCGAGGCGAGCAGTACTTC.